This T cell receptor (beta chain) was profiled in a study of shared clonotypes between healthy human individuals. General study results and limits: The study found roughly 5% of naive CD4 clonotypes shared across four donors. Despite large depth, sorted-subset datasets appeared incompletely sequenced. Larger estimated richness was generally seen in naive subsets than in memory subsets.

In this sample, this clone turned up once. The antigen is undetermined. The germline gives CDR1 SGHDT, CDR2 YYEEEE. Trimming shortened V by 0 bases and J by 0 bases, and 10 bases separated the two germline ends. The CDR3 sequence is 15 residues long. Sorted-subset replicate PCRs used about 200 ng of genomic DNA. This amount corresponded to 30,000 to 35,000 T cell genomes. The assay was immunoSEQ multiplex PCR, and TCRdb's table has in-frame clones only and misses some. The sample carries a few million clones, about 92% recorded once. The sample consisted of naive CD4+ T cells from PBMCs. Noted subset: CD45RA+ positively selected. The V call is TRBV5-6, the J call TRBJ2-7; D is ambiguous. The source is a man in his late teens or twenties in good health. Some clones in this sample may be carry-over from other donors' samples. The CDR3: CASSLGVQASYEQYF. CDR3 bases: TGTGCCAGCAGCTTGGGCGTGCAGGCCTCCTACGAGCAGTACTTC. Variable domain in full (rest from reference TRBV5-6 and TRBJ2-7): DAGVTQSPTHLIKTRGQQVTLRCSPKSGHDTVSWYQQALGQGPQFIFQYYEEEERQRGNFPDRFSGHQFPNYSSELNVNALLLGDSALYLCASSLGVQASYEQYFGPGTRLTVT.